This T cell receptor beta chain comes out of a study of blood T cell repertoires in COVID-19. Study-wide context: Spain, Italy and the United States supplied samples that represented acute and convalescent COVID-19. Sample material is recorded as cDNA or gDNA derived from T cells, B-cell-depleted T cells, or PBMCs.

In the authors' methods: Nucleated cell number was recorded as an estimate derived from reference gene primer amplification. The repertoire was sequenced with immunoSEQ multiplex PCR; TCRdb's copy has only in-frame clones and lacks some. The V and J calls and the clone size are those of that table, but D and trimming were determined from the DNA. The table lists 150,000 to 160,000 clones, approximately 83% of them singletons. Trimming took off 5 bases at V and 7 bases at J, with 12 bases between the two ends. The germline gives CDR1 SNHLY, CDR2 FYNNEI. The CDR3 length is 13 residues. The clonotype comes from an older woman with acute or convalescent COVID-19. Sequenced sample: peripheral blood. The rearrangement joins TRBV2 to TRBJ2-1, with a weak D call TRBD2 (5 bases). CDR3 amino acids: CASSRSRGNEQFF. The CDR3 bases are TGTGCCAGCAGTCGATCTCGGGGTAATGAGCAGTTCTTC.